Listed below are T cell receptor beta chains from one sample, sequenced in a study of early T cells in non-severe SARS-CoV-2 infection. TCRdb processed the 5' RACE reads anew with MiXCR; each CDR3 protein has one entry. This table has some 51,000 distinct CDR3 sequences, 15% appearing once. Sequencing was performed on whole blood, taken at baseline. These receptor sequences come from an adult who was a healthcare worker with PCR-confirmed SARS-CoV-2 infection or an uninfected control (not recorded which). Both conserved end residues are part of each CDR3. A D gene is named only where the DNA matches it firmly. A row's size may be missing; if present it is once, few, many or a size class.

J gene,D gene,clone size,V gene,CDR3 length,CDR3 DNA,CDR3 protein
TRBJ1-1,-,-,TRBV6-5,11,TGTGCCAGCAGTTCCCCAGCTGAAGCTTTCTTT,CASSSPAEAFF
TRBJ2-1,-,-,TRBV3-1,12,TGTGCCAGCAGCCAAGCGGCCAGCGAGCAGTTCTTC,CASSQAASEQFF
TRBJ1-5,TRBD1,-,TRBV28,17,TGTGCCAGCAGTTTATGGCGGGACAGGGGACTCAATCAGCCCCAGCATTTT,CASSLWRDRGLNQPQHF
TRBJ1-2,-,-,TRBV3-1,14,TGTGCCAGCAGCCAAGCAACAGGCCTATATGGCTACACCTTC,CASSQATGLYGYTF
TRBJ2-7,-,many,TRBV6-1,14,TGTGCCAGCAGTGAACAGGAAAGCTCCTACGAGCAGTACTTC,CASSEQESSYEQYF
TRBJ1-2,TRBD1,many,TRBV6-1,14,TGTGCCAGCATTGAGAGGACAGGGGGGAATGGCTACACCTTC,CASIERTGGNGYTF
TRBJ2-7,-,-,TRBV5-1,13,TGCGCCAGCAGCTCAGCCTTGGATTACGAGCAGTACTTC,CASSSALDYEQYF
TRBJ2-2,TRBD1,-,TRBV6-5,16,TGTGCCAGCAGTTACACCCCGAGGGGGCGCACCGGGGAGCTGTTTTTT,CASSYTPRGRTGELFF
TRBJ1-1,-,-,TRBV7-9,13,TGTGCCAGCAGCTTAACCAGGGGCACTGAAGCTTTCTTT,CASSLTRGTEAFF
TRBJ2-2,TRBD2,-,TRBV7-3,18,TGTGCCAGCAGCTTAGCCTCTAGCGGGAGCTTGAACACCGGGGAGCTGTTTTTT,CASSLASSGSLNTGELFF
TRBJ2-2,-,-,TRBV20-1,14,TGCAGTGCTAGAGAGAACAGCAACACCGGGGAGCTGTTTTTT,CSARENSNTGELFF
TRBJ1-1,-,few,TRBV7-9,15,TGTGCCAGCAGCTTAGCTGTGCCCGGACCTGGTGAAGCTTTCTTT,CASSLAVPGPGEAFF
TRBJ1-5,-,few,TRBV19,15,TGTGCCAGTAGTATAGGGCGGAATAGCAATCAGCCCCAGCATTTT,CASSIGRNSNQPQHF
TRBJ2-1,-,few,TRBV18,12,TGTGCCAGCTCAGAGTCCAGGGTTGAGCAGTTCTTC,CASSESRVEQFF
TRBJ2-7,TRBD1,-,TRBV11-2,15,TGTGCCAGCAGCTTAGATTTTGGACAGGGCTACGAGCAGTACTTC,CASSLDFGQGYEQYF
TRBJ2-1,-,-,TRBV4-1,16,TGCGCCAGCAGCCAAGATCGGCGGGGTTCCTACAATGAGCAGTTCTTC,CASSQDRRGSYNEQFF
TRBJ2-2,TRBD1,-,TRBV20-1,13,TGCAGTGCCTCCTACAGGGGTCCCGGGGAGCTGTTTTTT,CSASYRGPGELFF
TRBJ2-1,-,few,TRBV7-2,16,TGTGCCAGCAGCCCAAAAGACAGGCCGGGAAACAATGAGCAGTTCTTC,CASSPKDRPGNNEQFF
TRBJ2-1,-,few,TRBV3-1,15,TGTGCCAGCAGCAAAACAGCCATCTCCTACAATGAGCAGTTCTTC,CASSKTAISYNEQFF
TRBJ1-5,-,few,TRBV11-2,13,TGTGCCAGCAGCCCAAGTGGCAATCAGCCCCAGCATTTT,CASSPSGNQPQHF
TRBJ2-1,-,few,TRBV24-1,16,TGTGCCACCAGTGATGGGGAGGGGGGCCGCCTCAATGAGCAGTTCTTC,CATSDGEGGRLNEQFF
TRBJ2-2,TRBD2,-,TRBV30,16,TGTGCCTGCTTCGGACTAGCGGGAGCCGTCACCGGGGAGCTGTTTTTT,CACFGLAGAVTGELFF
TRBJ1-6,-,many,TRBV6-2/TRBV6-3,16,TGTGCCAGCAGTTACACCGCAGAGGGAGAAAATTCACCCCTCCACTTT,CASSYTAEGENSPLHF
TRBJ2-3,TRBD1,many,TRBV2,14,TGTGCCAGCAGTGGGGACAGGGGAACAGATACGCAGTATTTT,CASSGDRGTDTQYF
TRBJ1-1,-,-,TRBV6-6,14,TGTGCCAGCAGTATCTACAGTGGCAACACTGAAGCTTTCTTT,CASSIYSGNTEAFF
TRBJ2-5,-,-,TRBV20-1,14,TGCAGTGCTAGATCTGTTGGGGAAGGCGAGACCCAGTACTTC,CSARSVGEGETQYF
TRBJ1-1,-,-,TRBV5-5,13,TGTGCCAGCAGCTTCCAGGGCAGCACTGAAGCTTTCTTT,CASSFQGSTEAFF
TRBJ2-3,TRBD2,-,TRBV18,14,TGTGCCAGCTCACCAACGGGAGGGGCGGATACGCAGTATTTT,CASSPTGGADTQYF
TRBJ2-2,-,few,TRBV4-1,16,TGCGCCAGCAGCCACGCCACCGGGACCAACACCGGGGAGCTGTTTTTT,CASSHATGTNTGELFF
TRBJ2-1,TRBD1,many,TRBV24-1,15,TGTGCCACCAGTGGCGGACAGGGGTCCTACAATGAGCAGTTCTTC,CATSGGQGSYNEQFF
TRBJ2-7,TRBD2,many,TRBV29-1,13,TGCAGCGGTACCGGGACTACTTTAGGAGAGCAGTACTTC,CSGTGTTLGEQYF
TRBJ2-2,TRBD1,-,TRBV5-4,15,TGTGCCAGCAGCCCGGGACAGGAAAACACCGGGGAGCTGTTTTTT,CASSPGQENTGELFF
TRBJ1-5,-,few,TRBV20-1,15,TGCAGTGCTAGAGGTAGACGATACGGGGATCAGCCCCAGCATTTT,CSARGRRYGDQPQHF
TRBJ2-2,-,-,TRBV14,18,TGTGCCAGCAGCCAAGTTTTTGGAGTGCGAACGAACACCGGGGAGCTGTTTTTT,CASSQVFGVRTNTGELFF
TRBJ1-1,TRBD1,-,TRBV7-6,15,TGTGCCAGCAGCCCGGGCCAACAGGGGATGGCTGAAGCTTTCTTT,CASSPGQQGMAEAFF
TRBJ2-3,-,-,TRBV11-2,12,TGTGCCAGCGTTGGTAATGCAGATACGCAGTATTTT,CASVGNADTQYF
TRBJ2-7,-,many,TRBV6-6,14,TGTGCCAGCAGTCAAGTAGTGGTTTCCTACGAGCAGTACTTC,CASSQVVVSYEQYF
TRBJ2-5,-,-,TRBV11-2,13,TGTGCCAGCAGCTTAAACAGGGACGAGACCCAGTACTTC,CASSLNRDETQYF
TRBJ2-1,TRBD2,few,TRBV11-2,18,TGTGCCAGCAGCCTCCCGGACTTACTAGCGGGATCTTACAATGAGCAGTTCTTC,CASSLPDLLAGSYNEQFF
TRBJ2-2,TRBD2,-,TRBV20-1,16,TGCAGTGCTGGACCGGGACTAGCGGGGGGCACCGGGGAGCTGTTTTTT,CSAGPGLAGGTGELFF
TRBJ2-3,-,few,TRBV2,17,TGTGCCAGCAGAAATCCCGGCAGGAGCCCCCGTGGGGATACGCAGTATTTT,CASRNPGRSPRGDTQYF
TRBJ2-7,-,few,TRBV7-2,14,TGTGCCAGCAGCTCAAGCGGTAGACCCTACGAGCAGTACTTC,CASSSSGRPYEQYF
TRBJ1-2,-,-,TRBV11-2,15,TGTGCCAGCACCCACGAGGGCCGGGAATTATATGGCTACACCTTC,CASTHEGRELYGYTF
TRBJ2-2,-,-,TRBV9,16,TGTGCCAGCAGCGTAGTGTCGGGTGACAACACCGGGGAGCTGTTTTTT,CASSVVSGDNTGELFF
TRBJ1-2,-,few,TRBV7-9,14,TGTGCCAGCAGCTTAAGGGGTGCTAACTATGGCTACACCTTC,CASSLRGANYGYTF
TRBJ2-2,TRBD1,few,TRBV28,16,TGTGCCAGCAGCTACCCTGGGGCAGGGGGCAGCGGGGAGCTGTTTTTT,CASSYPGAGGSGELFF
TRBJ2-5,-,-,TRBV6-1,13,TGTGCCAGCAGGAACCCCCACCAAGAGACCCAGTACTTC,CASRNPHQETQYF
TRBJ1-2,TRBD1,once,TRBV5-1,17,TGCGCCAGCAGCTTGGCTGGCAGGGGGCCGGCTAACTATGGCTACACCTTC,CASSLAGRGPANYGYTF
TRBJ2-7,TRBD2,medium-sized,TRBV20-1,16,TGCAGTGCTAGAGATGGGGGGCTAGCGGGAGTTTCCGAGCAGTACTTC,CSARDGGLAGVSEQYF